Shown below are 27 T cell receptor beta chains from a single sample sequenced in a study of T cell responses to AZD1222 COVID-19 vaccine (dated by TCRdb to about 2021). Interpreted using the paper, the time point label stands for: about 28 days (+/-7) after the second vaccine dose. Library method: the immunoSEQ multiplex PCR assay. Drawn from immuneACCESS, this table holds only the in-frame rearrangements with V and J called that TCRdb kept. Clones are partly lost; checked studies trace under half to an unresolved V gene and leave the rest unexplained. Within this sample are 95,000 to 110,000 clones, with roughly 90% of them counted one time only. The top ten hold roughly 9% of the sample. Here the sequenced sample was peripheral blood, taken 28 days after the second AZD1222 dose. The origin of the receptors is an adult who received the AZD1222 COVID-19 vaccine.

This clone has more than one count but fewer than ten. The chain recombines TRBV14 with TRBJ1-4, with D unclear. With 0 bases removed from V and 6 bases from J, the gap between germline ends came to 11 bases. The CDR3 runs 15 residues. Germline V gene lookup returns CDR1 SGHDN and CDR2 FVKESK. The CDR3: CASSQDPRGDEKLFF. DNA for the CDR3: TGTGCCAGCAGCCAAGATCCACGTGGAGATGAAAAACTGTTTTTT.

This chain links TRBV5-5 with TRBJ2-5; a weak D match, TRBD2 (5 bases). V lost 2 bases to trimming and J lost 0 bases, with 11 bases between them. Germline V gene lookup returns CDR1 SGHKS and CDR2 YYEKEE (reference sequence). CDR3 length equals 15 residues. The CDR3 DNA reads TGTGCCAGCAGCTTATTTACCGGGGACCAAGAGACCCAGTACTTC. This gives the protein CASSLFTGDQETQYF.

The chain has TRBV6-1 and TRBJ1-5; a possible D gene is TRBD1 (5 bases). Germline lookup yields CDR1 MNHNS and CDR2 SASEGT. The CDR3 totals 14 residues. V gave up 2 bases and J gave up 2 bases, with 7 bases separating them. For the CDR3, the DNA is TGTGCCAGCAGTGAACAGGGAGGCAATCAGCCCCAGCATTTT. This translates into CASSEQGGNQPQHF.

The chain links TRBV7-2 to TRBJ1-2, with unresolved D. Germline assignment: CDR1 SGHTA and CDR2 FQGNSA. There are 15 residues in the CDR3. V was shortened by 1 base and J by 0 bases, with 9 bases between the two germline ends. In DNA, the CDR3 is TGTGCCAGCAGCTTAGGTGGGATTTCTAACTATGGCTACACCTTC. This codes for CASSLGGISNYGYTF.

The CDR3 sequence: CASGPLRDKQFF. CDR3 nucleotides: TGTGCTAGTGGTCCCCTCCGGGATAAGCAGTTCTTC. The rearrangement joins TRBV12-5 to TRBJ2-1, with a weak D call TRBD2 (5 bases). In germline, CDR1 is LGHNT, CDR2 FRNRAP. The CDR3 totals 12 residues. V was cut by 5 bases and J by 11 bases, with 13 bases left in between.

V and J are TRBV5-1 and TRBJ2-3; 7 nucleotides align to TRBD1. The CDR3 extends over 16 amino acids. Germline assignment: CDR1 SGHRS and CDR2 YFSETQ. V gave up 4 bases and J gave up 3 bases; unmatched junction bases: 11. Here the CDR3 DNA reads TGCGCCAGCAGCGTGGGAAATAAGGGGGCGACAGATACGCAGTATTTT. The encoded protein is CASSVGNKGATDTQYF.

This chain uses TRBV7-2 with TRBJ2-6; a possible D gene is TRBD1 (6 bases). Germline V gene sequence: CDR1 SGHTA, CDR2 FQGNSA. V lost 5 bases and J lost 2, with 10 bases in between. This CDR3 comprises 15 residues. The CDR3 bases are TGTGCCAGCAGCCTCCAGGGGCCTGGGGCCAACGTCCTGACTTTC. This encodes CASSLQGPGANVLTF.

V usage is TRBV9 and J usage is TRBJ1-2, with no clear D. The length of the CDR3 is 15 residues. Trimming left V 2 bases short and J 6 bases short, with 17 bases between. The germline CDR1 and CDR2 sequences are SGDLS and YYNGEE. CDR3 nucleotides: TGTGCCAGCAGCGTCGATGGGTTAGGTTCTCATGGCTACACCTTC. Its translation is CASSVDGLGSHGYTF.

The chain couples TRBV19 to TRBJ1-5; TRBD1 agrees at 10 bases. Germline-derived CDR1 and CDR2 are LNHDA and SQIVND (reference sequence). V trimming: 6 bases; J trimming: 4 bases; junction bases outside the gene matches: 9. The CDR3 covers 16 residues. CDR3 nucleotide sequence: TGTGCCAGTAGAGTAGGGACAGGGGAAGGAAATCAGCCCCAGCATTTT. Translated, it gives CASRVGTGEGNQPQHF.

Of note for this clone: This same CDR3 is encoded by further DNA sequences in the sample. The rearrangement joins TRBV19 to TRBJ2-3; perhaps TRBD1 as D (6 bases). Trimming removed 8 bases at V and 6 bases at J, with 6 bases between. This CDR3 is 10 amino acids long. Germline CDR1 is LNHDA and CDR2 is SQIVND (reference sequence). The CDR3 DNA is TGTGCCAGTCAGGGGGATACGCAGTATTTT. This encodes CASQGDTQYF.

This chain uses TRBV27 with TRBJ1-1; the match to TRBD1 covers 7 bases. This CDR3 spans 13 amino acids. Germline assignment: CDR1 MNHEY and CDR2 SMNVEV (reference sequence). The V segment lost 7 bases and the J segment 11 bases; nucleotides outside the gene matches: 13. The CDR3 reads CASNTADRVHAFF. The CDR3 nucleotides read TGTGCCAGCAATACAGCCGACAGGGTCCACGCTTTCTTT.

The chain employs TRBV4-1 and TRBJ2-5, with D perhaps TRBD1 (5 bases). Looked up from germline, CDR1 is MGHRA and CDR2 is YSYEKL. The CDR3 length is 14 residues. V gave up 5 bases and J gave up 2 bases, with 12 bases separating them. The CDR3 DNA reads as TGCGCCAGCAGCTCAGGGATTAGGCAAGAGACCCAGTACTTC. It specifies CASSSGIRQETQYF.

The V gene is TRBV29-1, the J gene TRBJ1-2; D ambiguous. Trimming took 0 bases from V and 7 from J, leaving 6 bases between them. The CDR3 has 11 residues. Germline values: CDR1 SQVTM, CDR2 ANQGSEA. CDR3 nucleotides: TGCAGCGTTGAAGAAGAAAGTGGCTACACCTTC. Translation gives CSVEEESGYTF.

The rearrangement uses TRBV18 and TRBJ2-1, with no clear D. Trimming left V 3 bases short and J 6 bases short, with 12 bases between. Germline V CDR1 and CDR2: KGHSH, LQKENI. This CDR3 region has 14 residues. In DNA, the CDR3 is TGTGCCAGCTCACCTCGGCCGGTAGGCAATGAGCAGTTCTTC. Encoded protein: CASSPRPVGNEQFF.

The chain joins TRBV9 to TRBJ1-4, with a tentative D call TRBD1 (5 bases). Trimming cost V 4 bases and J 7 bases, with 17 bases left between them. This CDR3 has 15 amino acids. The V gene's germline CDR1 is SGDLS and CDR2 YYNGEE. CDR3 nucleotide sequence: TGTGCCAGCAGCCCGAGCTGGGGGTCGGGTGAAAAACTGTTTTTT. Its translation is CASSPSWGSGEKLFF.

The J gene is TRBJ2-4, the V gene TRBV18; 8 bases match TRBD1. This CDR3 contains 15 residues. Germline loops: CDR1 KGHSH, CDR2 LQKENI. Trimming took 3 bases from V and 8 from J; bases not matched to a gene: 9. The CDR3 nucleotides read TGTGCCAGCTCACCCGGTGGACAGGGCGGGTACATTCAGTACTTC. It codes for CASSPGGQGGYIQYF.

The J gene is TRBJ1-3, the V gene TRBV3-1 (or the pseudogene TRBV3-2); the D gene is possibly TRBD1 (6 bases). The CDR3 is 17 residues long. The V end lost 4 bases, the J end lost 2 bases, and 18 bases lay between the germline ends. Germline values: CDR1 LGHDT, CDR2 YNNKEL (reference sequence). The CDR3 is CASSPRPQGVTGNTIYF. CDR3 coding DNA: TGTGCCAGCAGCCCGCGACCACAGGGAGTGACTGGAAACACCATATATTTT.

The chain is built from TRBV15 and TRBJ1-5; 7 bases line up with TRBD1. CDR1 LNHNV and CDR2 YYDKDF come from the germline V gene (reference sequence). V gave up 5 bases and J gave up 1 base; unmatched junction bases: 11. The CDR3 has 17 amino acids. The CDR3: CATSARVDRMSNQPQHF. CDR3 coding DNA: TGTGCCACCAGCGCCAGAGTGGACAGGATGAGCAATCAGCCCCAGCATTTT.

This clone occurred once. The V gene is TRBV2, the J gene TRBJ2-7; a weak D match, TRBD1 (6 bases). Deletions cut 8 bases from V and 2 bases from J, with 13 bases between. The germline V gene encodes CDR1 SNHLY and CDR2 FYNNEI. The CDR3 has 13 amino acids. CDR3 nucleotides: TGTGCCAGCGACAGGTCAGGGGCCTACGAGCAGTACTTC. It yields the protein CASDRSGAYEQYF.

The chain has TRBV6-6 and TRBJ2-7, with D hard to call. Germline V gene sequence: CDR1 MNHNY, CDR2 SVGAGI (reference sequence). The CDR3 is 16 amino acids. Trimming removed 0 bases from V and 5 bases from J, with 17 bases in between. The CDR3 DNA is TGTGCCAGCAGTTACTCAATACAGAGCCTCCATCACGAGCAGTACTTC. It encodes CASSYSIQSLHHEQYF.

This chain connects TRBV3-1 (or the pseudogene TRBV3-2) to TRBJ2-2; the D is unclear. V dropped 4 bases and J dropped 4 bases, with 4 bases sitting between them. The CDR3 is made up of 12 amino acids. CDR1 is LGHDT and CDR2 is YNNKEL in the germline V gene (reference sequence). CDR3 amino acids: CASSLRTGELFF. The CDR3 DNA is TGTGCCAGCAGCCTCCGCACCGGGGAGCTGTTTTTT.

The V and J genes are TRBV2 and TRBJ2-5; 8 positions agree with TRBD2. This CDR3 comprises 15 residues. The junction had 6 bases not matched to a gene; V was cut back by 2 bases and J by 4 bases. The germline V gene has CDR1 SNHLY and CDR2 FYNNEI. The CDR3 here is CASSETVAGGETQYF. The CDR3 nucleotides are TGTGCCAGCAGTGAAACTGTGGCGGGAGGAGAGACCCAGTACTTC.

This sequence joins TRBV10-1 and TRBJ2-7; 7 bases match TRBD1. CDR3 length: 15 residues. CDR1 is WNHNN, CDR2 SYGVQD, per germline (reference sequence). J was trimmed by 2 bases and V by 0 bases; bases with no gene match: 4. In nucleotides, the CDR3 is TGCGCCAGCAGTGAGTCCCCCGACAGGGCCTACGAGCAGTACTTC. Encoded protein: CASSESPDRAYEQYF.

CDR3 DNA: TGTGCCAGCAGTGAGCCGGGAATAACCCCCTACGAGCAGTACTTC. Encoded protein: CASSEPGITPYEQYF. The chain couples TRBV6-1 to TRBJ2-7; D might be TRBD2 (5 bases). In germline, CDR1 is MNHNS, CDR2 SASEGT. This CDR3 contains 15 residues. The V and J ends lost 3 bases and 2 bases respectively, with 14 bases between them.

This chain uses TRBV3-1 (or the pseudogene TRBV3-2) with TRBJ1-2; D gene ambiguous. Trimming took off 4 bases at V and 4 bases at J, with 16 bases between the two ends. Germline V gene sequence: CDR1 LGHDT, CDR2 YNNKEL (reference sequence). CDR3 size: 15 residues. DNA of the CDR3: TGTGCCAGCAGCCCCCCGCCCGGGAGCGGCTATGGCTACACCTTC. Translated, it gives CASSPPPGSGYGYTF.

The genes are TRBV7-8 and TRBJ1-4; D ambiguous. V was cut by 4 bases and J by 3 bases, with 12 bases left in between. The CDR3 extends over 15 amino acids. Germline values: CDR1 SGHVS, CDR2 FQNEAQ. The CDR3: CASSWQRVANEKLFF. The CDR3, as DNA: TGTGCCAGCAGCTGGCAGCGGGTTGCTAATGAAAAACTGTTTTTT.

This chain joins TRBV15 and TRBJ1-6; D not resolved. Deletions cut 0 bases from V and 7 bases from J, with 10 bases between. CDR3 length: 15 amino acids. CDR1 LNHNV and CDR2 YYDKDF come from the germline V gene (reference sequence). Here the CDR3 reads CATSRDHPGNSPLHF. The CDR3 nucleotides read TGTGCCACCAGCAGAGATCATCCCGGAAATTCACCCCTCCACTTT.